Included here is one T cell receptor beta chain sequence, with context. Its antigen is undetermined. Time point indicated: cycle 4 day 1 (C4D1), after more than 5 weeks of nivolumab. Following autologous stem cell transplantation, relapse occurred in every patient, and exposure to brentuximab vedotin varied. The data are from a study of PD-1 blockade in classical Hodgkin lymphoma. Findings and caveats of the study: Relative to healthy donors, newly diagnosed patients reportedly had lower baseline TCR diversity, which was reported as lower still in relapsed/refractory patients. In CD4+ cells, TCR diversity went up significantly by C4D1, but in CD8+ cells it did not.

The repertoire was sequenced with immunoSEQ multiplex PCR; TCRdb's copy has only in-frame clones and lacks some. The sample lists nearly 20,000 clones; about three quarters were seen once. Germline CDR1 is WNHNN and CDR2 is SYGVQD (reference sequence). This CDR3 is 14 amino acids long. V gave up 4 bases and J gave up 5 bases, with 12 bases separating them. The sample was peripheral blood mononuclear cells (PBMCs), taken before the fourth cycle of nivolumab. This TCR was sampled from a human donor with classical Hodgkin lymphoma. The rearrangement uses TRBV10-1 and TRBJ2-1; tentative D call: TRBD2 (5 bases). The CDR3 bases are TGCGCCAGCAGTGGGACTGGAACTAACAATGAGCAGTTCTTC. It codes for CASSGTGTNNEQFF.